The 21 T cell receptor beta chains below all came from one sample that was sequenced in a study of CD8 T cells in ankylosing spondylitis. Each CDR3 protein gets one entry after TCRdb re-called the 5' RACE reads with MiXCR. Of some 240,000 distinct CDR3 sequences in the sample, 20% to 30% were seen once. Sequenced material: blood, either unsorted or a sorted T cell fraction (not recorded which). The receptors were gathered from a male donor with ankylosing spondylitis or in good health (not recorded which).

The chain joins TRBV27 to TRBJ2-1; possibly TRBD1 or TRBD2 for D (5 bases each). The CDR3 runs 14 residues. V lost 4 bases to trimming and J lost 5 bases, with 12 bases between them. The germline gives CDR1 MNHEY, CDR2 SMNVEV (reference sequence). CDR3 residues: CASSSVLGDNEQFF. The CDR3 DNA reads TGTGCCAGCAGTTCCGTCTTGGGGGACAATGAGCAGTTCTTC.

The chain is built from TRBV10-3 and TRBJ2-3; TRBD1 is a possible D gene (6 bases). This CDR3 has 14 amino acids. Per the germline V gene, CDR1 is ENHRY and CDR2 is SYGVKD. V lost 7 bases and J lost 2, with 13 bases in between. In nucleotides, the CDR3 is TGTGCCATCAAGGGGGACCTATCCACAGATACGCAGTATTTT. As protein: CAIKGDLSTDTQYF.

This clonotype was found many times. The chain carries TRBV29-1 and TRBJ1-2; TRBD1 matches at 8 bases. From germline, CDR1 is SQVTM and CDR2 ANQGSEA. CDR3 length: 15 amino acids. Trimming removed 2 bases from V and 7 bases from J; junction bases left unmatched: 12. CDR3 protein: CSVENEGQAASGYTF. CDR3 DNA: TGCAGCGTTGAAAATGAGGGACAGGCCGCCTCTGGCTACACCTTC.

The chain recombines TRBV20-1 with TRBJ2-3; 9 nucleotides agree with TRBD1. Per germline, CDR1 DFQATT and CDR2 SNEGSKA (reference sequence). V lost 5 bases, J lost 6 bases, and 6 bases stayed unmatched. The CDR3 covers 13 residues. The CDR3 DNA follows: TGCAGTGCTCCGACAGGGGGTTGGGATACGCAGTATTTT. It codes for CSAPTGGWDTQYF.

The sample holds many counts of this clonotype. This chain uses TRBV20-1 with TRBJ2-1; TRBD1 matches at 8 bases. Germline lookup yields CDR1 DFQATT and CDR2 SNEGSKA (reference sequence). The CDR3 contains 15 residues. With 6 bases clipped from V and 4 bases from J, the junction kept 11 bases outside the gene matches. The CDR3 reads CSAIRAGTGYNEQFF. The CDR3 DNA reads as TGCAGTGCCATAAGAGCCGGGACAGGATACAATGAGCAGTTCTTC.

This clonotype was counted many times. The chain carries TRBV5-1 and TRBJ2-7; unclear D gene. Germline V CDR1 and CDR2: SGHRS, YFSETQ. Trimming took 4 bases from V and 6 from J, leaving 8 bases between them. The CDR3 consists of 11 residues. In DNA form, the CDR3 reads TGCGCCAGCAGCGGAGACACCGAGCAGTACTTC. The encoded protein is CASSGDTEQYF.

This clonotype was seen a few times. CDR3 loop: CASSQASGGPRSSYEQYF. The DNA for the CDR3 is TGTGCCAGCAGCCAAGCGAGCGGGGGCCCCAGGAGCTCCTACGAGCAGTACTTC. This chain connects TRBV4-2 to TRBJ2-7; 8 nucleotides align to TRBD2. CDR1 LGHNA and CDR2 YNFKEQ come from the germline V gene. Trimming cost V 1 base and J 0 bases; bases outside gene matches: 11. The CDR3 runs 18 residues.

This clonotype showed up many times. The rearrangement joins TRBV12-3 or TRBV12-4 to TRBJ2-7; TRBD1 matches 11 bases. The CDR3 runs to 14 residues. V shed 7 bases and J 5 bases; nucleotides not matched to a gene: 7. CDR3 DNA sequence: TGTGCCAGCATCCCCGGGACAGGGGGTCACGAGCAGTACTTC. It yields the protein CASIPGTGGHEQYF.

The chain recombines TRBV6-1 with TRBJ2-1; D is ambiguous. The CDR3 runs to 12 residues. Germline values: CDR1 MNHNS, CDR2 SASEGT. V lost 2 bases and J lost 7, with 6 bases in between. The CDR3 protein is CASSEWMNEQFF. In DNA form, the CDR3 reads TGTGCCAGCAGTGAATGGATGAATGAGCAGTTCTTC.

This clonotype has more than one count but fewer than ten. The V and J genes are TRBV20-1 and TRBJ2-3; possible D gene TRBD2, 6 bases. The length of the CDR3 is 14 residues. V was trimmed by 4 bases and J by 0 bases, leaving 11 bases between them. The germline CDR1 and CDR2 sequences are DFQATT and SNEGSKA (reference sequence). CDR3 sequence reads: CSAIRGSSTDTQYF. CDR3 in DNA: TGCAGTGCTATTCGGGGGTCCAGCACAGATACGCAGTATTTT.

In this sample, this clonotype turned up a few times. This chain links TRBV20-1 with TRBJ2-5; possibly TRBD1 or TRBD2 for D (7 bases each). The CDR3 loop spans 12 amino acids. Germline loops: CDR1 DFQATT, CDR2 SNEGSKA (reference sequence). The CDR3 DNA reads as TGCGGAGGGGGCGGGGGCTCCTGGACCCAGTACTTC. It is translated as CGGGGGSWTQYF.

This clonotype was seen a handful of times. The chain is built from TRBV6-5 and TRBJ1-6; 8 bases agree with TRBD1. Losses at the gene ends were 0 bases for V and 14 bases for J; bases not matched to a gene: 6. CDR3 length: 14 amino acids. CDR1 is MNHEY and CDR2 is SVGAGI in the germline V gene. This CDR3 reads CASSYSRDRGSLHF. The CDR3 DNA is TGTGCCAGCAGTTACTCCCGAGACAGGGGATCCCTCCACTTT.

This clonotype has only a few counts. The V gene is TRBV29-1, the J gene TRBJ2-7, with a tentative D call TRBD2 (5 bases). CDR1 and CDR2 from the germline V gene are SQVTM and ANQGSEA. The CDR3 spans 10 residues. The CDR3 protein is CTRLPREQYF. The CDR3 coding sequence is TGCACCCGACTACCCCGCGAGCAGTACTTC.

This clonotype was picked up a small number of times. The CDR3 DNA is TGTGCCAGTCGAGTCAAGCAGTCCAGCTCCTACAATGAGCAGTTCTTC. It is translated as CASRVKQSSSYNEQFF. J is TRBJ2-1 and V is TRBV19; D remains ambiguous. The germline gives CDR1 LNHDA, CDR2 SQIVND (reference sequence). The CDR3 is 16 amino acids. The germline V and J ends were trimmed by 8 bases and 0 bases, with 17 bases remaining between them. The full variable domain, with the rest looked up from reference TRBV19 and TRBJ2-1, is DGGITQSPKYLFRKEGQNVTLSCEQNLNHDAMYWYRQDPGQGLRLIYYSQIVNDFQKGDIAEGYSVSREKKESFPLTVTSAQKNPTAFYLCASRVKQSSSYNEQFFGPGTRLTVL.

This clonotype was seen many times. The chain has TRBV5-1 and TRBJ2-2; 9 nucleotides line up with TRBD1. After removal of 10 bases from V and 0 bases from J, the junction contained 7 bases not matched to a gene. This CDR3 is 15 amino acids long. Germline V gives CDR1 SGHRS, CDR2 YFSETQ. In DNA form, the CDR3 reads TGCGCCCGAGGGACAGGGATCACGAACACCGGGGAGCTGTTTTTT. This encodes CARGTGITNTGELFF.

The rearrangement uses TRBV4-2 and TRBJ1-2; D gene unclear. The CDR3 loop spans 15 amino acids. Germline values: CDR1 LGHNA, CDR2 YNFKEQ. V was clipped by 0 bases and J by 3 bases, with 11 bases between them. The CDR3: CASSQDRNDHYGYTF. CDR3 DNA sequence: TGTGCCAGCAGCCAAGATAGGAATGATCACTATGGCTACACCTTC.

This sequence joins TRBV5-4 and TRBJ2-7; the match to TRBD1 covers 7 bases. This CDR3 comprises 14 residues. Germline V gene data show CDR1 as SGHNT and CDR2 as YYREEE (reference sequence). Unmatched junction bases numbered 4, after V lost 4 bases and J lost 0 bases. CDR3 nucleotides: TGTGCCAGCAGCCCCAGGGGGAACTCCTACGAGCAGTACTTC. It translates to CASSPRGNSYEQYF. Full variable domain (remainder filled in from reference TRBV5-4 and TRBJ2-7): ETGVTQSPTHLIKTRGQQVTLRCSSQSGHNTVSWYQQALGQGPQFIFQYYREEENGRGNFPPRFSGLQFPNYSSELNVNALELDDSALYLCASSPRGNSYEQYFGPGTRLTVT.

V is TRBV18 and J is TRBJ2-4, with D hard to call. The CDR3 has 14 residues. Germline V gene sequence: CDR1 KGHSH, CDR2 LQKENI. Trimming pared 2 bases from V and 3 bases from J, leaving 8 bases between. This CDR3 is CASSPDPLKNIQYF. Here the CDR3 DNA reads TGTGCCAGCTCACCAGATCCCCTCAAAAACATTCAGTACTTC.

The V and J genes are TRBV20-1 and TRBJ2-7; D remains unclear. Germline CDR1 and CDR2: DFQATT and SNEGSKA (reference sequence). The V end lost 2 bases, the J end lost 7 bases, and 12 bases lay between the germline ends. This CDR3 contains 12 residues. Here the CDR3 DNA reads TGCAGTGCTAGAAACCCCCCTGGGGAGCAGTACTTC. Translated: CSARNPPGEQYF.

This clonotype was counted between two and nine times. This chain links TRBV20-1 with TRBJ1-4, with a possible D match to TRBD1 (6 bases). The germline V gene has CDR1 DFQATT and CDR2 SNEGSKA (reference sequence). This CDR3 spans 12 amino acids. CDR3 in amino acids: CRRNRDREKLFF. Here the CDR3 DNA reads TGCAGGAGGAACAGGGATCGGGAAAAACTGTTTTTT.

The chain has TRBV4-2 and TRBJ2-7, with 8 bases identical to TRBD2. Germline loops: CDR1 LGHNA, CDR2 YNFKEQ. CDR3 length: 18 amino acids. V lost 0 bases to trimming and J lost 4 bases; unmatched junction nucleotides: 14. The CDR3 nucleotides read TGTGCCAGCAGCCAAGAGGATAGCGGGGAAATCCTAGGGTACGAGCAGTACTTC. Protein: CASSQEDSGEILGYEQYF.